What follows are 16 T cell receptor beta chains derived from one specimen sequenced in a study of Tregs in tolerant kidney transplant recipients. Assay: immunoSEQ multiplex PCR; the TCRdb copy retains only in-frame clones and omits some. The table includes about 240,000 clones, approximately 83% detected once. The material sequenced was CD4+ T cells from blood. Receptors originate from a human donor in good health.

Only one count was recorded for this clone. The genes are TRBV6-5 and TRBJ2-4; 8 positions agree with TRBD1. V shed 4 bases and J 0 bases; nucleotides not matched to a gene: 5. This CDR3 is built from 16 residues. Germline V gives CDR1 MNHEY, CDR2 SVGAGI. CDR3 DNA: TGTGCCAGCAGTTTCTCAGGGGGCGCAGCCAAAAACATTCAGTACTTC. This codes for CASSFSGGAAKNIQYF.

This rearrangement joins TRBV29-1 to TRBJ2-1, with 9 nucleotides matching TRBD2. Germline V CDR1 and CDR2: SQVTM, ANQGSEA. The CDR3 totals 15 residues. After removal of 2 bases from V and 4 bases from J, the junction contained 6 bases not matched to a gene. As DNA, the CDR3 is TGCAGCGTTGAACTGCGACTAGCGGAATACAATGAGCAGTTCTTC. Amino acids: CSVELRLAEYNEQFF.

The V gene is TRBV19, the J gene TRBJ1-2; D not certain. V was shortened by 6 bases and J by 8 bases, with 10 bases between the two germline ends. The length of the CDR3 is 11 residues. Germline V lookup: CDR1 LNHDA, CDR2 SQIVND (reference sequence). For the CDR3, the DNA is TGTGCCAGTAGCGCGGTGGGAGGCTACACCTTC. It translates to CASSAVGGYTF.

V gene TRBV7-7 combines with J gene TRBJ2-5; D is possibly TRBD2 (7 bases). Trimming stripped 3 bases from V and 4 bases from J, with 9 bases between. CDR3 length equals 13 residues. Germline loops: CDR1 SSHAT, CDR2 FNYEAQ (reference sequence). CDR3 loop: CASSLGGRETQYF. The CDR3 DNA sequence: TGTGCCAGCAGCTTGGGGGGGCGAGAGACCCAGTACTTC.

The rearrangement links TRBV20-1 to TRBJ2-7, with D maybe TRBD2 (5 bases). Germline V gene sequence: CDR1 DFQATT, CDR2 SNEGSKA (reference sequence). Trimming cost V 6 bases and J 6 bases, with 12 bases left between them. The CDR3 runs to 11 residues. CDR3 loop: CSASHGLEQYF. The CDR3 DNA sequence: TGCAGTGCATCTCACGGACTCGAGCAGTACTTC.

The CDR3 loop is CASSENYINEQFF. The CDR3 DNA reads TGTGCCAGCAGTGAGAACTATATCAATGAGCAGTTCTTC. This chain uses TRBV6-4 with TRBJ2-1, with no clear D. V was clipped by 3 bases and J by 6 bases, with 9 bases between them. The CDR3 consists of 13 residues. Germline CDR1 is MRHNA and CDR2 is SNTAGT.

The chain uses TRBV4-2 and TRBJ2-1, with a tentative D call TRBD2 (6 bases). The germline gives CDR1 LGHNA, CDR2 YNFKEQ. Between the trimmed V and J ends, which lost 3 bases and 2 bases, there was a span of 17 bases. CDR3 size: 17 residues. The CDR3 DNA follows: TGTGCCAGCAGCCACCCCGGTGGGGGGTCGGCCTACAATGAGCAGTTCTTC. Protein: CASSHPGGGSAYNEQFF.

The chain employs TRBV6-5 and TRBJ1-2, with 8 bases lining up with TRBD1. Germline CDR1 MNHEY, CDR2 SVGAGI. J gave up 4 bases and V 2 bases, and 3 bases lay outside the gene matches. The CDR3 loop spans 14 amino acids. The CDR3 nucleotides read TGTGCCAGCAGTTACGGCGACAGGGGCTATGGCTACACCTTC. Protein sequence: CASSYGDRGYGYTF.

The rearrangement joins TRBV30 to TRBJ2-2; 11 bases fit TRBD2. The length of the CDR3 is 15 residues. V shed 4 bases, J shed 6 bases, and the junction held 7 bases outside the gene matches. Germline loops: CDR1 GTSNPN, CDR2 SVGIG (reference sequence). CDR3 bases: TGTGCCTGGACTCCGACTAGCGGGAAGGCCGGGGAGCTGTTTTTT. Protein product: CAWTPTSGKAGELFF.

The CDR3 region has the DNA TGTGCCAGCAGCTTAGAGGCGGGAACAGAGACCCAGTACTTC. Protein: CASSLEAGTETQYF. The chain uses TRBV7-7 and TRBJ2-5, with D maybe TRBD2 (6 bases). Per germline, CDR1 SSHAT and CDR2 FNYEAQ (reference sequence). This CDR3 is built from 14 residues. Between the trimmed V and J ends, which lost 1 base and 4 bases, there was a span of 10 bases. The whole variable domain, remainder taken from reference TRBV7-7 and TRBJ2-5, is GAGVSQSPRYKVTKRGQDVTLRCDPISSHATLYWYQQALGQGPEFLTYFNYEAQPDKSGLPSDRFSAERPEGSISTLTIQRTEQRDSAMYRCASSLEAGTETQYFGPGTRLLVL.

This clone has just one count. The sample carries other DNA sequences with the same CDR3. V is TRBV18 and J is TRBJ1-5; a possible D gene is TRBD1 (5 bases). The V gene's germline CDR1 is KGHSH and CDR2 LQKENI. This CDR3 has 13 residues. The germline V and J ends were trimmed by 3 bases and 5 bases, with 8 bases remaining between them. For the CDR3, the DNA is TGTGCCAGCTCACCTGACAGCTATCAGCCCCAGCATTTT. Residues: CASSPDSYQPQHF.

The DNA for the CDR3 is TGTGCCAGCACTCGGCAGGTCTACGAGCAGTACTTC. It is translated as CASTRQVYEQYF. This chain connects TRBV2 to TRBJ2-7; D gene ambiguous. Germline V CDR1 and CDR2: SNHLY, FYNNEI. The CDR3 has 12 amino acids. The germline V and J ends were trimmed by 7 bases and 3 bases, with 10 bases remaining between them.

This clone was detected only once. The V gene is TRBV15, the J gene TRBJ2-6, with TRBD2 matching 11 bases. V gave up 0 bases and J gave up 0 bases; unmatched junction bases: 7. There are 20 residues in the CDR3. The germline V gene has CDR1 LNHNV and CDR2 YYDKDF (reference sequence). The CDR3 nucleotides read TGTGCCACCAGCAGAGAAGGGCTAGCGGGGGGAAGCTCTGGGGCCAACGTCCTGACTTTC. As protein: CATSREGLAGGSSGANVLTF.

There are a few counts of this clone. This chain joins TRBV2 and TRBJ2-3; TRBD1 matches 9 bases. Germline assignment: CDR1 SNHLY and CDR2 FYNNEI. The CDR3 is made up of 14 amino acids. Germline trimming cut 6 bases from V and 1 base from J; bases unmatched to any gene: 2. The CDR3 loop reads CASSRTGGTDTQYF. The CDR3 region has the DNA TGTGCCAGCAGCCGGACAGGGGGCACAGATACGCAGTATTTT. Complete variable domain (other parts from reference TRBV2 and TRBJ2-3): EPEVTQTPSHQVTQMGQEVILRCVPISNHLYFYWYRQILGQKVEFLVSFYNNEISEKSEIFDDQFSVERPDGSNFTLKIRSTKLEDSAMYFCASSRTGGTDTQYFGPGTRLTVL.

This clone has just a few counts. The V and J genes are TRBV10-3 and TRBJ1-1; 7 bases line up with TRBD1. The CDR3 is 13 residues long. V was clipped by 6 bases and J by 1 base; unmatched bases: 2. Germline V lookup: CDR1 ENHRY, CDR2 SYGVKD. The CDR3 reads CAIRGTENTEAFF. CDR3 nucleotide sequence: TGTGCCATCAGGGGGACAGAGAACACTGAAGCTTTCTTT.

This clone was found a few times. The V gene is TRBV2, the J gene TRBJ1-2; D may be TRBD1 (6 bases). This CDR3 region has 11 residues. The V and J ends lost 5 bases and 8 bases respectively, with 9 bases between them. Germline loops: CDR1 SNHLY, CDR2 FYNNEI. Here the CDR3 DNA reads TGTGCCAGCAGTAACAGGGAAGGCTACACCTTC. Its translation: CASSNREGYTF.